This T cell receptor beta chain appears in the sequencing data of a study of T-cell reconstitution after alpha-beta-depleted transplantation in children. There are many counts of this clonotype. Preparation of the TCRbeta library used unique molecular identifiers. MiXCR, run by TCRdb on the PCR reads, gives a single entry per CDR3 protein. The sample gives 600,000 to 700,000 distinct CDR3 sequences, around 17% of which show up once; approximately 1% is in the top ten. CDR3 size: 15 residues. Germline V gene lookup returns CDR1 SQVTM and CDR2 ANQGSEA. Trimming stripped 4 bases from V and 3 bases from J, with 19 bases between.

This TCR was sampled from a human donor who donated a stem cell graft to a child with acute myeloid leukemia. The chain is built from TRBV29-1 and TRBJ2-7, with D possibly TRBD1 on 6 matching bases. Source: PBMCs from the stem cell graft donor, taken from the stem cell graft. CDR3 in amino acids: CSVGGTGSFGYEQYF. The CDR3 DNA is TGCAGCGTTGGGGGTACAGGGTCGTTTGGCTACGAGCAGTACTTC.